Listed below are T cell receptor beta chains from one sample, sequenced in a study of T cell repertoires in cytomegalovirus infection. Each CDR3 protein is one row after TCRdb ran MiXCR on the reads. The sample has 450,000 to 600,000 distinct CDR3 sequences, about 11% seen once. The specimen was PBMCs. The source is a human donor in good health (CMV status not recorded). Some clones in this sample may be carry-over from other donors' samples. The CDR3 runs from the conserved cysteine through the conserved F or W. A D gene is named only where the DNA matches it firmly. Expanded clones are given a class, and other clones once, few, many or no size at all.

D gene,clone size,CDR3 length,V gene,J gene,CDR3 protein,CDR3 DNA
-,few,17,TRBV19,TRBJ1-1,CASSIDRTAKANTEAFF,TGTGCCAGTAGTATAGATAGGACAGCGAAGGCGAACACTGAAGCTTTCTTT
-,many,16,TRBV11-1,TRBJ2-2,CASSSLDRENTGELFF,TGTGCCAGCAGCTCCCTCGACCGGGAGAACACCGGGGAGCTGTTTTTT
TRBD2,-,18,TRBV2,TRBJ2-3,CASSEELAGGPGTDTQYF,TGTGCCAGCAGTGAAGAACTAGCGGGGGGGCCCGGCACAGATACGCAGTATTTT
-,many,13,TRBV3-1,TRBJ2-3,CASSQNPADTQYF,TGTGCCAGCAGCCAAAACCCAGCCGATACGCAGTATTTT
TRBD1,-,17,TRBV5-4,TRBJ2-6,CASSLPWTGAGANVLTF,TGTGCCAGCAGCCTACCATGGACAGGGGCTGGGGCCAACGTCCTGACTTTC
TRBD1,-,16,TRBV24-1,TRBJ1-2,CATSDSTGGNIDGYTF,TGTGCCACCAGTGATTCCACAGGGGGCAATATCGACGGCTACACCTTC
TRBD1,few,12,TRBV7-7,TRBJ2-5,CASSPRTGEVVF,TGTGCTAGCAGCCCTAGGACAGGGGAAGTAGTCTTC
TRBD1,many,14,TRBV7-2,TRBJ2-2,CASSKPHRGGELFF,TGTGCCAGCAGCAAACCTCACAGGGGCGGGGAGCTGTTTTTT
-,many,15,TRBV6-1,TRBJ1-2,CASSGLDDGNYGYTF,TGTGCCAGCAGTGGCTTAGATGACGGCAACTATGGCTACACCTTC
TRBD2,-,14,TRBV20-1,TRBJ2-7,CSAVHGTSVGEQYF,TGCAGTGCCGTACATGGGACTAGCGTCGGCGAGCAGTACTTC
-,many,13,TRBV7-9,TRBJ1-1,CASSLHSGAEAFF,TGTGCCAGCAGCCTTCACTCTGGGGCTGAAGCTTTCTTT
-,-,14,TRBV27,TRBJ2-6,CASRGMAGANVLTF,TGTGCCAGCAGAGGTATGGCTGGGGCCAACGTCCTGACTTTC
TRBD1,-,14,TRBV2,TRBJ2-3,CASSVGTDTDTQYF,TGTGCCAGCAGCGTCGGGACAGACACAGATACGCAGTATTTT
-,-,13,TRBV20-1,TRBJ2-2,CSARGPNTGELFF,TGCAGTGCTAGAGGTCCGAACACCGGGGAGCTGTTTTTT
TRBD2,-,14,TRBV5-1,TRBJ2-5,CASWARGVGETQYF,TGCGCCAGCTGGGCGCGGGGGGTAGGAGAGACCCAGTACTTC
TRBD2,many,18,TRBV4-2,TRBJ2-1,CASSQEGLDPEPYNEQFF,TGTGCCAGCAGCCAAGAGGGACTAGATCCGGAGCCCTACAATGAGCAGTTCTTC
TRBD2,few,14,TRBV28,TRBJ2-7,CASSTPGTNLRGYF,TGTGCCAGCAGTACCCCCGGGACTAACCTACGTGGGTACTTC
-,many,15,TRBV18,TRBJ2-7,CASSLGEGGTYEQYF,TGTGCCAGCTCACTTGGAGAGGGAGGCACCTACGAGCAGTACTTC
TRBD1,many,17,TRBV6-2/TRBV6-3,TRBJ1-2,CASSSAGTAGINYGYTF,TGTGCCAGCAGTTCCGCCGGGACAGCCGGGATAAACTATGGCTACACCTTC
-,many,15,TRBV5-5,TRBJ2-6,CASSLGVVGANVLTF,TGTGCCAGCAGCTTGGGGGTGGTTGGGGCCAACGTCCTGACTTTC
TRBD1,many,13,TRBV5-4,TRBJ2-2,CASRITGARELFF,TGTGCCAGCAGGATAACAGGGGCTAGGGAGCTGTTTTTT
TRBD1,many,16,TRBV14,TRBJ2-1,CASSQARTGPFDEQFF,TGTGCCAGCAGCCAAGCGAGGACAGGGCCTTTTGATGAGCAGTTCTTC
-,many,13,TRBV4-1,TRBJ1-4,CASSQASEEKLFF,TGCGCCAGCAGCCAAGCCTCCGAGGAAAAACTGTTTTTT
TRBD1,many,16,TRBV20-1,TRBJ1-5,CSASLETGALGQPQHF,TGCAGTGCTAGTTTAGAGACAGGGGCTTTAGGTCAGCCCCAGCATTTT
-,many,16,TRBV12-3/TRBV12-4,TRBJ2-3,CASSLRGAQGTDTQYF,TGTGCCAGCAGTTTACGAGGGGCCCAAGGCACAGATACGCAGTATTTT
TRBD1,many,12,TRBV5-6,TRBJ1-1,CASSLQGAYAFF,TGTGCCAGCAGCTTACAGGGGGCGTACGCTTTCTTT
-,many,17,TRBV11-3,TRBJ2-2,CASSRDRFGGNTGELFF,TGTGCCAGCAGCCGTGACAGGTTCGGGGGTAACACCGGGGAGCTGTTTTTT
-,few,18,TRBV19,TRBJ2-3,CASSKLKGWGPNTDTQYF,TGTGCCAGTAGTAAACTCAAGGGGTGGGGCCCTAACACAGATACGCAGTATTTT
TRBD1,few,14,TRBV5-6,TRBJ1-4,CASSPRGQDEKLFF,TGTGCCAGCAGCCCAAGGGGGCAAGACGAAAAACTGTTTTTT
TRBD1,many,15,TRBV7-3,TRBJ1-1,CASSPMGAGGTEAFF,TGTGCCAGCAGCCCAATGGGGGCAGGGGGCACTGAAGCTTTCTTT
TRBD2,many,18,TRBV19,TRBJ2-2,CASSIPEGLAGRLGELFF,TGTGCCAGTAGTATTCCTGAGGGGCTAGCGGGGAGGCTCGGGGAGCTGTTTTTT
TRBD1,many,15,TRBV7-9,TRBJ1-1,CASTTDRGTNTEAFF,TGTGCCAGCACCACGGACAGGGGGACTAACACTGAAGCTTTCTTT
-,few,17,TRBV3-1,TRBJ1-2,CASSLARGADEYYGYTF,TGTGCCAGCAGCCTCGCGCGGGGGGCAGATGAGTACTATGGCTACACCTTC
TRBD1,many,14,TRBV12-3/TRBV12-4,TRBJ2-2,CASRTGFGSGELFF,TGTGCCAGCAGGACAGGGTTCGGAAGTGGGGAGCTGTTTTTT
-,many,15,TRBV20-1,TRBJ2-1,CSAPSTKIDYNEQFF,TGCAGTGCTCCCTCGACAAAAATTGACTACAATGAGCAGTTCTTC
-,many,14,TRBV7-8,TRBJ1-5,CASSLVGANQPQHF,TGTGCCAGCAGCTTAGTCGGGGCTAATCAGCCCCAGCATTTT
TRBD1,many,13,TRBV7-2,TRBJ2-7,CASSWDRVYEQYF,TGTGCCAGCAGCTGGGACAGGGTGTACGAGCAGTACTTC
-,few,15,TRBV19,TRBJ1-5,CASKRPGERNQPQHF,TGTGCCAGTAAGAGGCCAGGGGAACGGAATCAGCCCCAGCATTTT
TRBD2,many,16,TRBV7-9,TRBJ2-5,CASSLPSGRGKETQYF,TGTGCCAGCAGCTTGCCTAGCGGGAGAGGGAAAGAGACCCAGTACTTC
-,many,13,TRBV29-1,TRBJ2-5,CSVGRRVQETQYF,TGCAGCGTTGGCAGGCGGGTGCAAGAGACCCAGTACTTC
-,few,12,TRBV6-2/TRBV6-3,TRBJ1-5,CASRHRVQPQHF,TGTGCCAGCAGACACAGGGTCCAGCCCCAGCATTTT
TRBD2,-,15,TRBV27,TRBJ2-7,CASSLLAGELNEQYF,TGTGCCAGCAGTTTGCTAGCGGGCGAGCTCAACGAGCAGTACTTC
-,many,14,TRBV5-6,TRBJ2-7,CASSLDRKSYEQYF,TGTGCCAGCAGCCTGGACAGAAAATCCTACGAGCAGTACTTC
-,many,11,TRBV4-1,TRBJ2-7,CASSQAGEQYF,TGCGCCAGCAGCCAAGCGGGCGAGCAGTACTTC